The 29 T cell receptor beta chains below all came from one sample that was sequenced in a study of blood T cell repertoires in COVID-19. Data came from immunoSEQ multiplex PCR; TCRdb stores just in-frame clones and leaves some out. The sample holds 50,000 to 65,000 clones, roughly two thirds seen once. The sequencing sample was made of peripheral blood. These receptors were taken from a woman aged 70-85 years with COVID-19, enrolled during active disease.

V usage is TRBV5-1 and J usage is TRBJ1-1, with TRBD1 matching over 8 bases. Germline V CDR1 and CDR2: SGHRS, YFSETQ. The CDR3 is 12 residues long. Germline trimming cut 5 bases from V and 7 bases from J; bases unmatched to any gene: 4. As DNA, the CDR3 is TGCGCCAGCAGAAATGGACAGGGTGAAGCTTTCTTT. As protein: CASRNGQGEAFF.

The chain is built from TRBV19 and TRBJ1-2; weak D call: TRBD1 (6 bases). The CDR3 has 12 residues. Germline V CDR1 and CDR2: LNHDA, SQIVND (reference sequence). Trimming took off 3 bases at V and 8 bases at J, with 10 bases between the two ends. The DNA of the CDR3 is TGTGCCAGTAGTATCCGGGGACAAGGCTACACCTTC. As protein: CASSIRGQGYTF.

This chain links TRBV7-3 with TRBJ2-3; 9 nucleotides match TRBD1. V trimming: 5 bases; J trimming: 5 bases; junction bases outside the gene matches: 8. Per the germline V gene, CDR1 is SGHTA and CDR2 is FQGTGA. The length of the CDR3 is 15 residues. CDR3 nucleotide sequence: TGTGCCAGCAGCCGACAGGGGGAGCTAGAAGATACGCAGTATTTT. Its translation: CASSRQGELEDTQYF.

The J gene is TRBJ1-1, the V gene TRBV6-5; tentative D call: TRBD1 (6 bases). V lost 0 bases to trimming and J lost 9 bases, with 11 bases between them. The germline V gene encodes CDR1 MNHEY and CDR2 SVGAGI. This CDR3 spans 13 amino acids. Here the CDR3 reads CASSYSLDSQAFF. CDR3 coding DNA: TGTGCCAGCAGTTACTCGCTGGACAGTCAAGCTTTCTTT.

CDR3 in amino acids: CASSSVTNTGELFF. As DNA, the CDR3 is TGTGCCAGCAGCTCAGTAACGAACACCGGGGAGCTGTTTTTT. The rearrangement joins TRBV11-3 to TRBJ2-2; no firm D call. V was clipped by 4 bases and J by 0 bases, with 6 bases between them. CDR3 length equals 14 residues. Germline loops: CDR1 SGHNT, CDR2 YENEEA.

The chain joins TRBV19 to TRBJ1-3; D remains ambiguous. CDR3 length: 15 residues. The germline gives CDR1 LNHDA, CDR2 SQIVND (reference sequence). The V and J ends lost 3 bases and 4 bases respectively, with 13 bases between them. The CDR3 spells CASSIDAGRGNTIYF. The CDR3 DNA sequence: TGTGCCAGTAGTATCGACGCGGGTCGCGGAAACACCATATATTTT.

CDR3 sequence: CASKDRGPNTGELFF. In nucleotides, the CDR3 is TGTGCCAGCAAAGACAGGGGCCCGAACACCGGGGAGCTGTTTTTT. V is TRBV2 and J is TRBJ2-2; 8 bases match TRBD1. Trimming cost V 7 bases and J 0 bases; bases outside gene matches: 4. This CDR3 has 15 amino acids. Germline V CDR1 and CDR2: SNHLY, FYNNEI.

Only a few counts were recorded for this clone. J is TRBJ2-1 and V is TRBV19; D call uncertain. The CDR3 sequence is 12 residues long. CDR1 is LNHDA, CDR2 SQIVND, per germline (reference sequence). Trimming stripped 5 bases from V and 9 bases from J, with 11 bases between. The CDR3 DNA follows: TGTGCCAGTAGTCTTACCAGGCTTGAGCAGTTCTTC. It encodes CASSLTRLEQFF.

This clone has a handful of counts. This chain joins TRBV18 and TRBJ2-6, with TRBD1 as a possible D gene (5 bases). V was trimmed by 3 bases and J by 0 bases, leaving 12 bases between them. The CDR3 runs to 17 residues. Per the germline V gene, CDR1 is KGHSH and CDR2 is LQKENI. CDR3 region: CASSPLGRGSGANVLTF. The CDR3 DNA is TGTGCCAGCTCACCGTTGGGAAGGGGCTCTGGGGCCAACGTCCTGACTTTC.

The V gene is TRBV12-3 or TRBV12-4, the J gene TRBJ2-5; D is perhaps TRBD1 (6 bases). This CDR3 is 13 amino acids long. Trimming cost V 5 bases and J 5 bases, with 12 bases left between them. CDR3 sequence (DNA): TGTGCCAGCAGTACCGACAGGCAGGAGACCCAGTACTTC. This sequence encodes CASSTDRQETQYF.

CDR3 DNA: TGTGCCACTCGGGCTAGCGGTAGGTACGAGCAGTACGTC. Protein sequence: CATRASGRYEQYV. The V gene is TRBV24-1, the J gene TRBJ2-7; the match to TRBD2 covers 7 bases. The CDR3 has 13 amino acids. Germline V gives CDR1 KGHDR, CDR2 SFDVKD. V shed 10 bases, J shed 4 bases, and the junction held 9 bases outside the gene matches.

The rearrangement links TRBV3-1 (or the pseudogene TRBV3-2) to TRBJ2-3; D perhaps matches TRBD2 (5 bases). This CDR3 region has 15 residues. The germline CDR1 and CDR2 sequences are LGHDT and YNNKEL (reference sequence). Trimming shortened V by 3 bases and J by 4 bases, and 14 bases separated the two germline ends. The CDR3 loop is CASSQGVTSSDTQYF. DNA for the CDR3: TGTGCCAGCAGCCAGGGCGTCACTAGTTCAGATACGCAGTATTTT.

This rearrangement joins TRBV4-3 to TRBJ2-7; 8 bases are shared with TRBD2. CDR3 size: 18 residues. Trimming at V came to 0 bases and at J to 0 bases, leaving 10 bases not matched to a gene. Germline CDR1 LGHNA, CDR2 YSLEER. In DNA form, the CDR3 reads TGCGCCAGCAGCCAAGAACTCATGGTAGCGGGGAGCTCCTACGAGCAGTACTTC. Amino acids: CASSQELMVAGSSYEQYF.

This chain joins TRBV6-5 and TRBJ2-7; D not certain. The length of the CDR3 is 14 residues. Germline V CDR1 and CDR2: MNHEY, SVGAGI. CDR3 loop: CASSPSGFSHEQYV. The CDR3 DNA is TGTGCCAGCAGTCCTTCGGGTTTCTCCCACGAGCAGTACGTC.

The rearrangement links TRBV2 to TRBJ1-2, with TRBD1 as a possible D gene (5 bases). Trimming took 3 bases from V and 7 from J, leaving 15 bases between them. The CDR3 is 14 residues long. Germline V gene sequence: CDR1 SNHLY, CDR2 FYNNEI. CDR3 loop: CASSEAVGGGGYTF. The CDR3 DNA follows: TGTGCCAGCAGTGAGGCGGTCGGGGGAGGTGGCTACACCTTC.

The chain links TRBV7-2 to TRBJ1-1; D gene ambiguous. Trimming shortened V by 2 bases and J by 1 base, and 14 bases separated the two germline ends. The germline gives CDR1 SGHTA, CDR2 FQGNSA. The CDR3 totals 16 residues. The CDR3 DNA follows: TGTGCCAGCAGCTTACTTAGCCGGGGAAAGAACACTGAAGCTTTCTTT. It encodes CASSLLSRGKNTEAFF.

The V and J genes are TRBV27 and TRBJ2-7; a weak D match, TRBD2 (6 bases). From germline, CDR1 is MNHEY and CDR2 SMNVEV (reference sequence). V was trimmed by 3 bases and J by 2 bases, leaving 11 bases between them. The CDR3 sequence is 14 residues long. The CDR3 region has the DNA TGTGCCAGCAGTTTGGGACTCAATGCCTACGAGCAGTACTTC. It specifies CASSLGLNAYEQYF.

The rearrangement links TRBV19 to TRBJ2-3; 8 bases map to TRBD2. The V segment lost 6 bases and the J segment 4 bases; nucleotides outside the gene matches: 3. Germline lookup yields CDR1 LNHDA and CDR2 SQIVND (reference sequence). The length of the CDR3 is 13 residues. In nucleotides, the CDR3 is TGTGCCAGTAGACTTAGCGGGGCAGATACGCAGTATTTT. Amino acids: CASRLSGADTQYF. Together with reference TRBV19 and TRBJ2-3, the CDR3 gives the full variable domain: DGGITQSPKYLFRKEGQNVTLSCEQNLNHDAMYWYRQDPGQGLRLIYYSQIVNDFQKGDIAEGYSVSREKKESFPLTVTSAQKNPTAFYLCASRLSGADTQYFGPGTRLTVL.

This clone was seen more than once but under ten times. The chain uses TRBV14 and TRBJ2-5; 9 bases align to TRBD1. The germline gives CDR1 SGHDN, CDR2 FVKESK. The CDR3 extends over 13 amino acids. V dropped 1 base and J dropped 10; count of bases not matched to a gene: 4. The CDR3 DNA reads TGTGCCAGCAGCCAAGTGGGACAGGGAATCCAGTACTTC. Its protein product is CASSQVGQGIQYF. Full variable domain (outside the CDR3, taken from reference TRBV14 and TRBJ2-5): EAGVTQFPSHSVIEKGQTVTLRCDPISGHDNLYWYRRVMGKEIKFLLHFVKESKQDESGMPNNRFLAERTGGTYSTLKVQPAELEDSGVYFCASSQVGQGIQYFGPGTRLLVL.

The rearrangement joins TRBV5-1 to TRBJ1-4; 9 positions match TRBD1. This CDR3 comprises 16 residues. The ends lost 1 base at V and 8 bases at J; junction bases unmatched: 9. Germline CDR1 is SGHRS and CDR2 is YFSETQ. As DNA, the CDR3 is TGCGCCAGCAGCTTGACCCCGGGACAGGGAGGCGAAAAACTGTTTTTT. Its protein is CASSLTPGQGGEKLFF.

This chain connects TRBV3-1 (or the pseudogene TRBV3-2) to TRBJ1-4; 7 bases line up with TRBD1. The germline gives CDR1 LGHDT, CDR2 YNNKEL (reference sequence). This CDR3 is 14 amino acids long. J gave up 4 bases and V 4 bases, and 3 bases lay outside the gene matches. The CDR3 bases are TGTGCCAGCAGCCCGACAGGGTATAATGAAAAACTGTTTTTT. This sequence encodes CASSPTGYNEKLFF.

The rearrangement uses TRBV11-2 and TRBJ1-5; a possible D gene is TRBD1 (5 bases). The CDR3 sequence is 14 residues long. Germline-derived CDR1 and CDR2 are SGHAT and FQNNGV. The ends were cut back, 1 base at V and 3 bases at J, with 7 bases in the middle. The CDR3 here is CASSLGQFNQPQHF. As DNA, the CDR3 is TGTGCCAGCAGCTTAGGACAGTTCAATCAGCCCCAGCATTTT.

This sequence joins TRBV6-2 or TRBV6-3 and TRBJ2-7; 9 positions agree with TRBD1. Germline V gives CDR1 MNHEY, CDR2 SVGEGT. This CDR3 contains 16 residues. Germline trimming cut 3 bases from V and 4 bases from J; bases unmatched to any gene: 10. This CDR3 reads CASSYAGTGRSYEQYV. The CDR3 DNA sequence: TGTGCCAGCAGTTATGCCGGGACAGGGCGGTCGTACGAGCAGTACGTC.

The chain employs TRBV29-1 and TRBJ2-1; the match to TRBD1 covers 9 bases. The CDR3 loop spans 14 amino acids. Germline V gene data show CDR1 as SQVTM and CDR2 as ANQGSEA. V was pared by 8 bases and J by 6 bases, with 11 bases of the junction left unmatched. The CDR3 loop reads CSSTGTGMANEQFF. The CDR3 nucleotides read TGCAGCTCCACCGGGACAGGGATGGCCAATGAGCAGTTCTTC.

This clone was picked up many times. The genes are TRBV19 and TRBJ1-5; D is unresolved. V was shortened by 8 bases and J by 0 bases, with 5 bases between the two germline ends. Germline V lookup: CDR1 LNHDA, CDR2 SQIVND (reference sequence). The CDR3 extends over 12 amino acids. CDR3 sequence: CASRSSNQPQHF. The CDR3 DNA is TGTGCCAGTCGCAGTAGCAATCAGCCCCAGCATTTT.

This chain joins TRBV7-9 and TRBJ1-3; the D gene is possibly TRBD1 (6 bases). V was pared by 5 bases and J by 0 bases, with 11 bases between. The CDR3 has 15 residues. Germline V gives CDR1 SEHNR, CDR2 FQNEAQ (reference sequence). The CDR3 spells CASSPTGISGNTIYF. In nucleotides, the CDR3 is TGTGCCAGCAGCCCTACAGGGATCTCTGGAAACACCATATATTTT.

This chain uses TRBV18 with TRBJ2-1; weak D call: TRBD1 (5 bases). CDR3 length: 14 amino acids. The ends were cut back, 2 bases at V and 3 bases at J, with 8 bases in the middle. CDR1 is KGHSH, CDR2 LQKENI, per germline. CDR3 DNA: TGTGCCAGCTCACCATGGGGCGGCTACAATGAGCAGTTCTTC. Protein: CASSPWGGYNEQFF.

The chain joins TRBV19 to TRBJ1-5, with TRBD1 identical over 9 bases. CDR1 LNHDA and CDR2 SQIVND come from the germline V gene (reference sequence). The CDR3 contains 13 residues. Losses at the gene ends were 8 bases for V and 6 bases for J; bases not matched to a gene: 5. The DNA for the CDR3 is TGTGCCAGTGGGACAGGGAGAATTCAGCCCCAGCATTTT. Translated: CASGTGRIQPQHF.

CDR3 nucleotide sequence: TGTGCCAGCTCACCACTGACAGGGGGCTTTGAGACCCAGTACTTC. Residues: CASSPLTGGFETQYF. The chain employs TRBV18 and TRBJ2-5; TRBD1 matches at 10 bases. Trimming cost V 1 base and J 5 bases; bases outside gene matches: 4. The CDR3 has 15 residues. CDR1 and CDR2 from the germline V gene are KGHSH and LQKENI.